A selection of T cell receptor beta chains follows, all from one sample in a study of blood T cell repertoires in COVID-19. Assay: immunoSEQ multiplex PCR; the TCRdb copy retains only in-frame clones and omits some. The sample contains around 130,000 clones, more than 85% of which appear only once. Sequenced input: peripheral blood. The receptors shown here come from a man between 50 and 59 years old with active or convalescent COVID-19. Each CDR3 is given with its conserved first and last residue. A clone size is listed for some rows: how often the clone was seen (once, few, many), or a class if it is expanded.

TRBJ1-1 TRBV18 NA CASSRTGRTEAFF
TRBJ2-2 TRBV24-1 NA CATSDLGRNTGELFF
TRBJ2-7 TRBV11-3 NA CASSLQGNYEQYF
TRBJ2-2 TRBV9 NA CASSVVAIGELFF
TRBJ2-1 TRBV5-1 NA CASSLVAPGQGSNEQFF
TRBJ2-3 TRBV5-1 NA CASSLGGLSTDTQYF
TRBJ2-3 TRBV20-1 NA CSASAFGGSADTQYF
TRBJ2-1 TRBV7-6 NA CASSPWTSGSGIYNEQFF
TRBJ1-5 TRBV6-2/TRBV6-3 NA CASSYSNGQGAYSNQPQHF
TRBJ1-2 TRBV11-3 NA CASSLEGQGISYGYTF
TRBJ2-7 TRBV28 NA CASRLGTGAYEQYF
TRBJ2-7 TRBV9 once CASSVGDRGITYEQYF
TRBJ1-5 TRBV9 few CASSALQGADQPQHF
TRBJ1-1 TRBV27 once CASSFGTANTEAFF
TRBJ2-5 TRBV28 once CASSLPGQLETQYF
TRBJ2-1 TRBV28 NA CASSPTRFRGWNEQFF
TRBJ2-1 TRBV19 NA CASSIGRGRVNEQFF
TRBJ1-6 TRBV5-1 NA CASSSGVGNSPLHF
TRBJ2-1 TRBV10-3 NA CAISDPTGNEQFF
TRBJ2-5 TRBV9 NA CASSPSGAQPSVETQYF
TRBJ1-6 TRBV5-4 NA CASSFPNSPLHF
TRBJ1-2 TRBV27 NA CASSSLQGLPGPYGYTF
TRBJ2-1 TRBV27 NA CASRRGGDRQFF
TRBJ2-5 TRBV24-1 NA CAISDSFKETQYF
TRBJ1-2 TRBV24-1 NA CATSPGGGSGYTF
TRBJ1-5 TRBV6-1 NA CASSDSGTGGGQPQHF
TRBJ2-2 TRBV4-2 NA CASSQDDRGTLTGELFF
TRBJ2-7 TRBV4-3 few CASSQVALRGSNEQYF
TRBJ1-2 TRBV30 NA CAYGTGAYGYTF
TRBJ2-5 TRBV5-1 NA CASSRVRQGVAETQYF
TRBJ2-7 TRBV5-1 NA CASSLFGTGLYEQYF
TRBJ2-7 TRBV7-8 few CASSSTGSPYEQYF
TRBJ2-2 TRBV23-1 few CASSQPRTGRGRYTGELFF
TRBJ2-2 TRBV11-2 NA CASIRGFAGELFF
TRBJ2-3 TRBV29-1 NA CSVGTGNTQYF
TRBJ2-1 TRBV5-4 NA CASSIGQGYNEQFF
TRBJ1-1 TRBV28 NA CASSQSPGQGWFF
TRBJ2-3 TRBV6-1 once CASSDDIAIRTDTQYF
TRBJ2-1 TRBV5-1 NA CASSLGLLAGVGNEQFF
TRBJ2-1 TRBV20-1 NA CSASSGSYNEQFF
TRBJ2-2 TRBV2 many CASSQVRNTGELFF
TRBJ2-1 TRBV11-2 NA CASSFDVLRGSYPYNEQFF
TRBJ1-2 TRBV11-2 NA CASTYEGGYGYTF
TRBJ1-5 TRBV6-1 NA CASSEMGPGNQPQHF
TRBJ2-7 TRBV30 few CAWSGREIVSYEQYF
TRBJ2-1 TRBV7-2 NA CASSAHTAVLAGLRNEQFF
TRBJ1-3 TRBV5-6 NA CASSWESSGNTIYF
TRBJ1-6 TRBV10-3 NA CAISDPGNNSPLHF
TRBJ1-1 TRBV12-5 NA CASGAGGRSAFF
TRBJ1-2 TRBV9 NA CASSVADRGGYTF
TRBJ2-7 TRBV10-3 NA CAITPGQASYEQYF
TRBJ2-3 TRBV18 NA CASSAGGVADTQYF